This T cell receptor (beta chain) was recorded in a study of radiotherapy plus CTLA-4 blockade in lung cancer (dated by TCRdb to the late 2010s). About the study as a whole: Objective responses were observed in 18% of enrolled patients, and disease control was achieved in approximately 30%.

The germline V gene gives CDR1 as SGHTA and CDR2 as FQGNSA. At the junction V is shortened by 2 bases and J by 0 bases, with 5 bases in between. The CDR3 goes from the cysteine to the phenylalanine over 13 residues. Left in the record is the CDR3 DNA by itself, 39 bases read in frame from the first base. The study tested focal radiation therapy combined with CTLA-4 blockade (ipilimumab) in patients with chemo-refractory metastatic non-small-cell lung cancer. The library was generated by the immunoSEQ multiplex PCR assay. Drawn from immuneACCESS, this table holds only the in-frame rearrangements with V and J called that TCRdb kept. Clones are partly lost; checked studies trace under half to an unresolved V gene and leave the rest unexplained. The table for this sample lists some 50,000 clones; roughly four fifths of them were counted only once. The biggest ten clones account for about 5% of the sample.

Broad study findings and their caveats: After treatment with radiotherapy and ipilimumab, TCR clones that originated in tumors expanded in peripheral blood. The strongest predictors of response, as reported, were early dynamic changes in blood T cell clones along with a rise in serum interferon-beta after radiation.

The sample holds one count of this clone. The target of this receptor is not known. Base quality data are lacking; no much larger clone is found one base away. Material: peripheral blood, obtained from a patient treated with radiotherapy plus ipilimumab. The chain employs TRBV7-2 and TRBJ2-7; no D gene call is confident. This sequence was found in a human donor with non-small cell lung cancer whose response to radiotherapy plus ipilimumab could not be evaluated. The nucleotide sequence is TGTGCCAGCAGCTTACTAGGCTCCTACGAGCAGTACTTC. The translation is CASSLLGSYEQYF. The reference TRBV7-2 and TRBJ2-7 proteins fill in what lies around the CDR3, so the full variable domain reads GAGVSQSPSNKVTEKGKDVELRCDPISGHTALYWYRQSLGQGLEFLIYFQGNSAPDKSGLPSDRFSAERTGGSVSTLTIQRTQQEDSAVYLCASSLLGSYEQYFGPGTRLTVT.